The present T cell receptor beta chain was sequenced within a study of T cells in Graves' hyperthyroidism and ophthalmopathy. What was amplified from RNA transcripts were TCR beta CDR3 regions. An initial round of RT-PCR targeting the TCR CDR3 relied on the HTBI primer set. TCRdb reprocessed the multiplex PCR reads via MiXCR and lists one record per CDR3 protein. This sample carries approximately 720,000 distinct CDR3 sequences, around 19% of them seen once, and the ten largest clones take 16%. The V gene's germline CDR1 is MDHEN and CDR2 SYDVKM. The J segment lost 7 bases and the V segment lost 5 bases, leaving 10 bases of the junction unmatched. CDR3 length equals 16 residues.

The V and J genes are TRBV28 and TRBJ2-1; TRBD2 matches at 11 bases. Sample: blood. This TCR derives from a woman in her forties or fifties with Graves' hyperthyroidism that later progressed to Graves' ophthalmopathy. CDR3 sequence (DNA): TGTGCCAGCAGTCAAGAGACTAGCGGGATGGGGAATGAGCAGTTCTTC. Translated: CASSQETSGMGNEQFF. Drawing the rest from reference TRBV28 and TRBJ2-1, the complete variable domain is DVKVTQSSRYLVKRTGEKVFLECVQDMDHENMFWYRQDPGLGLRLIYFSYDVKMKEKGDIPEGYSVSREKKERFSLILESASTNQTSMYLCASSQETSGMGNEQFFGPGTRLTVL.